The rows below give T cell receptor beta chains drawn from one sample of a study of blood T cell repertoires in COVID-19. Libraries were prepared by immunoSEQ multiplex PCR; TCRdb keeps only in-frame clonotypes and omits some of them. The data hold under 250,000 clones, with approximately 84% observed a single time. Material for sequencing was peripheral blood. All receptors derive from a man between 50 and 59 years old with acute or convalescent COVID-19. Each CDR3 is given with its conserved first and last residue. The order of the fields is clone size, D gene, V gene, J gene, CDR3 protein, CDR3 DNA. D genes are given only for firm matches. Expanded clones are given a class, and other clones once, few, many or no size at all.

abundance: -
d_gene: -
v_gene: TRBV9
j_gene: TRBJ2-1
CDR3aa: CASSVGQNEQFF
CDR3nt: TGTGCCAGCAGCGTAGGGCAGAATGAGCAGTTCTTC

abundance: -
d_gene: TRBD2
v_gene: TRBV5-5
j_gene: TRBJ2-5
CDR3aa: CASSLARASGAETQYF
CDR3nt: TGTGCCAGCAGCTTGGCTCGGGCTAGCGGGGCGGAGACCCAGTACTTC

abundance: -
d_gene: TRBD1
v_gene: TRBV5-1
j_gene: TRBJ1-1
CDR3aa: CASSDGTDTEAFF
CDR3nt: TGCGCCAGCAGCGACGGGACAGACACTGAAGCTTTCTTT

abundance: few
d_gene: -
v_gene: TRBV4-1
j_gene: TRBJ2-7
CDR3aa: CASRDNSYEQYF
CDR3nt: TGCGCCAGCAGGGACAACTCCTACGAGCAGTACTTC

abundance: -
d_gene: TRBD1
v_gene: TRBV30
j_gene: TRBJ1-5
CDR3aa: CAYSTGENQPQHF
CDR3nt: TGTGCCTATTCGACAGGGGAAAATCAGCCCCAGCATTTT

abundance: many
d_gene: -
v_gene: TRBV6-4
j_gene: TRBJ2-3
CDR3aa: CASSDSVTSTDTQYF
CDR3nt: TGTGCCAGCAGTGACTCAGTTACTAGCACAGATACGCAGTATTTT

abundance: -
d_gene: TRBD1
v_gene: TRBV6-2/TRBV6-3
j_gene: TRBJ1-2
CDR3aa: CASSYPQTGSGYTF
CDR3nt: TGTGCCAGCAGTTACCCTCAGACAGGGTCTGGCTACACCTTC

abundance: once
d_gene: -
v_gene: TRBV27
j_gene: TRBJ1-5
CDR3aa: CASSPRRGGDQPQHF
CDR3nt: TGTGCCAGCAGTCCCAGGCGGGGGGGGGATCAGCCCCAGCATTTT

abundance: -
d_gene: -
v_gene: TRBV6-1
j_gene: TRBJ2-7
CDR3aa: CASSENPWQIYEQYF
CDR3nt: TGTGCCAGCAGTGAAAACCCCTGGCAGATCTACGAGCAGTACTTC

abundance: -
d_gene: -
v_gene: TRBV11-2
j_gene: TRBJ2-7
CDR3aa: CASSSTSSEQYF
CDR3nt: TGTGCCAGCAGCTCGACTAGTTCCGAGCAGTACTTC

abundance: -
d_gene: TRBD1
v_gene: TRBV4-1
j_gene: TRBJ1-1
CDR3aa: CASSPGQGAAGTEAFF
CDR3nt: TGCGCCAGCAGCCCTGGACAGGGGGCGGCAGGCACTGAAGCTTTCTTT

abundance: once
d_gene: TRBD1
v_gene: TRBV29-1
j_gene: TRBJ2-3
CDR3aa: CSVGQGGDTQYF
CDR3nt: TGCAGCGTCGGACAGGGTGGTGATACGCAGTATTTT

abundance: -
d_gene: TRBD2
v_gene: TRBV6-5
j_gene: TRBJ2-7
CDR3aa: CASSRLAGADYEQYF
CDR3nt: TGTGCCAGCAGCCGACTAGCGGGAGCGGACTACGAGCAGTACTTC

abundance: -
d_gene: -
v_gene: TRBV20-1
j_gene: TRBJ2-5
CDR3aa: CSASNSQETQYF
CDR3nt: TGCAGTGCTAGTAACAGCCAAGAGACCCAGTACTTC

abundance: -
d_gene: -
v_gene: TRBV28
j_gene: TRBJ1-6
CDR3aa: CASSPLLSNSPLHF
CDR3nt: TGTGCCAGCAGTCCCCTCCTTAGCAATTCACCCCTCCACTTT

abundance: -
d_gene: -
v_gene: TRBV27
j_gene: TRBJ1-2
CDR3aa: CASSLNRVSSGYTF
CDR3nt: TGTGCCAGCAGTTTGAACAGGGTTTCCTCCGGCTACACCTTC

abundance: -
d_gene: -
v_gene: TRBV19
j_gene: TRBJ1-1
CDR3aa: CASSILGSRDTEAFF
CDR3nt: TGTGCCAGTAGTATTCTCGGCAGCCGGGACACTGAAGCTTTCTTT

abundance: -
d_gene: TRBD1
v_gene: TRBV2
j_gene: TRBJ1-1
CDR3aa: CASRQGSAKAFF
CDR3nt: TGTGCCAGTCGACAGGGATCCGCGAAAGCTTTCTTT

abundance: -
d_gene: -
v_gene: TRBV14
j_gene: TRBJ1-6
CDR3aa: CASSQDSTQAYNSPLHF
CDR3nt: TGTGCCAGCAGCCAAGATTCGACACAAGCCTATAATTCACCCCTCCACTTT

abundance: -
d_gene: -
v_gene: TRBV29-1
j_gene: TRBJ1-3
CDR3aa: CSVLPDRNSGNTIYF
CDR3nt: TGCAGCGTCCTACCCGACAGGAACTCTGGAAACACCATATATTTT

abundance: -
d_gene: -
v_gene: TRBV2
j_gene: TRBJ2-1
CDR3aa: CASMKSGEQFF
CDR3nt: TGTGCCAGCATGAAGTCGGGTGAGCAGTTCTTC

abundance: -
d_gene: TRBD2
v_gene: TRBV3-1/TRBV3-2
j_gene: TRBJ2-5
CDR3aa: CASSQARLAGQETQYF
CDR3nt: TGTGCCAGCAGCCAAGCCAGACTAGCGGGGCAAGAGACCCAGTACTTC

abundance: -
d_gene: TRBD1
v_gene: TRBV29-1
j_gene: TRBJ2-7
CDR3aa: CSVPDRDSYEQYF
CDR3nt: TGCAGCGTTCCGGACAGGGACTCCTACGAGCAGTACTTC

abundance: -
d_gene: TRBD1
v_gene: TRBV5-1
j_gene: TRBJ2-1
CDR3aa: CASSLSGTAYNEQFF
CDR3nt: TGCGCCAGCAGCTTGAGTGGGACAGCCTACAATGAGCAGTTCTTC

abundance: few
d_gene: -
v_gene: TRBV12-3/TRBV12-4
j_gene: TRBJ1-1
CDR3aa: CASSLRRNTEAFF
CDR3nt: TGTGCCAGCAGTTTGAGGCGGAACACTGAAGCTTTCTTT

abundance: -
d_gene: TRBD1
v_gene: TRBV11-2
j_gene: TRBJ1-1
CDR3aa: CASSARQGWVEAFF
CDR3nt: TGTGCCAGCAGCGCCCGACAGGGGTGGGTTGAAGCTTTCTTT

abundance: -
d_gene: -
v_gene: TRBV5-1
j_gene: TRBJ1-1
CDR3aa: CASSLEGVRGEAFF
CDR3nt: TGCGCCAGCAGCTTGGAAGGGGTTAGGGGTGAAGCTTTCTTT

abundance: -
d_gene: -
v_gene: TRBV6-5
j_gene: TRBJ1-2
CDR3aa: CASSSPDRSYGYTF
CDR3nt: TGTGCCAGCAGTTCGCCGGACAGAAGCTATGGCTACACCTTC

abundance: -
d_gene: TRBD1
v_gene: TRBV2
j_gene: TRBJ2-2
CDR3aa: CASTGTANTGELFF
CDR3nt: TGTGCCAGCACTGGGACAGCGAACACCGGGGAGCTGTTTTTT

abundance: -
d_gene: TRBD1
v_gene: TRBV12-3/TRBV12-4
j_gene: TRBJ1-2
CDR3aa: CASSRTGYGYTF
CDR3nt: TGTGCCAGCAGTCGGACAGGTTATGGCTACACCTTC

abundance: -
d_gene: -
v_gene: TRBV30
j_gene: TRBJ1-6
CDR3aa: CAWSNNLQGSPLHF
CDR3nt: TGTGCCTGGAGCAACAACCTACAGGGCTCACCCCTCCACTTT

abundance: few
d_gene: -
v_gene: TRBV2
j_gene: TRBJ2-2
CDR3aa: CASRTGGGELFF
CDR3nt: TGTGCCAGCAGGACAGGTGGCGGGGAGCTGTTTTTT

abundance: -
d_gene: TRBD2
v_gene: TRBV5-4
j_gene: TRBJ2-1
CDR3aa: CASSPWTSGDSYNEQFF
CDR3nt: TGTGCCAGCAGCCCGTGGACTAGCGGAGACTCCTACAATGAGCAGTTCTTC

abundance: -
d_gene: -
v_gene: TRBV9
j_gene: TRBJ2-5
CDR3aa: CASRGPAGTPYYF
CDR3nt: TGTGCCAGCAGGGGCCCAGCCGGGACTCCTTATTACTTC

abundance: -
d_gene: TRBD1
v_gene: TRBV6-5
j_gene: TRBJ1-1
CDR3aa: CASIWSRDRGRAFF
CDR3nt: TGTGCCAGCATCTGGAGCCGGGACAGGGGTAGAGCTTTCTTT

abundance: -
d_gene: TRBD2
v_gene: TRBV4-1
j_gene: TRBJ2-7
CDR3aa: CASSLGTSRSSYEQYF
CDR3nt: TGCGCCAGCAGCCTCGGGACTAGCCGGAGCTCCTACGAGCAGTACTTC

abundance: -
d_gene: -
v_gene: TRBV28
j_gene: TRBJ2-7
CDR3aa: CASSLQGSYEQYF
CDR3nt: TGTGCCAGCAGTCTACAGGGTTCCTACGAGCAGTACTTC

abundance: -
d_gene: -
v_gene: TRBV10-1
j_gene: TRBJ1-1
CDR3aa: CASSESGALNTEAFF
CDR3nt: TGCGCCAGCAGTGAGTCGGGAGCCCTGAACACTGAAGCTTTCTTT

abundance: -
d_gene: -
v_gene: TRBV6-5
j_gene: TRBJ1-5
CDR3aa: CASIGQLNQPQHF
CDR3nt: TGTGCCAGCATTGGACAGCTCAATCAGCCCCAGCATTTT

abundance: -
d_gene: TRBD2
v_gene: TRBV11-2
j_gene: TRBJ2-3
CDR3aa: CASSLVSGGAGDTQYF
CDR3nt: TGTGCCAGCAGCTTAGTGAGCGGGGGGGCTGGAGATACGCAGTATTTT

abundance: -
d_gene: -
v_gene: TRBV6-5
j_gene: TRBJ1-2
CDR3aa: CASSLGGDYGYTF
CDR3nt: TGTGCCAGCAGTTTAGGAGGAGACTATGGCTACACCTTC

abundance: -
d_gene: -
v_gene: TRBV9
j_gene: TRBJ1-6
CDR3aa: CASSPREWGSPLHF
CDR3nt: TGTGCCAGCAGCCCCCGGGAGTGGGGTTCACCCCTCCACTTT

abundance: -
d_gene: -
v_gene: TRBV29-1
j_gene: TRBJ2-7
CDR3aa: CSADSRDSYEQYF
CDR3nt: TGCAGCGCTGACTCCCGGGACTCCTACGAGCAGTACTTC

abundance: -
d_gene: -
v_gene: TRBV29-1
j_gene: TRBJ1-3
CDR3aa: CSVRKQSGNTIYF
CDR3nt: TGCAGCGTTCGGAAACAGTCTGGAAACACCATATATTTT

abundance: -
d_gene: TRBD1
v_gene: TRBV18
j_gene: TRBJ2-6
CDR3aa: CASSPAVQGTSGANVLTF
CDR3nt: TGTGCCAGCTCACCTGCGGTACAGGGGACATCCGGGGCCAACGTCCTGACTTTC

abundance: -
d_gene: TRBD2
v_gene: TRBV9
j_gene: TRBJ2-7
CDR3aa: CASSVASGLTYEQYF
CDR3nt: TGTGCCAGCAGCGTAGCTAGCGGGCTTACCTACGAGCAGTACTTC